The 17 T cell receptor beta chains listed next were all sequenced from one sample in a study of cytomegalovirus exposure and HLA in healthy donors. Amplification used 60 Vbeta primers and 13 Jbeta primers. Profiling relied on immunoSEQ multiplex PCR, and the TCRdb table lists in-frame clones only, not all of them. This sample has some 130,000 clones, with 80% found just once. Sequenced sample: PBMCs. The origin of the receptors is a man aged 25-45 years in good health and CMV-seronegative.

The J gene is TRBJ2-3, the V gene TRBV6-1; 9 bases fit TRBD2. CDR3 length equals 18 residues. Per the germline V gene, CDR1 is MNHNS and CDR2 is SASEGT. The J segment lost 0 bases and the V segment lost 2 bases, leaving 9 bases of the junction unmatched. CDR3 coding DNA: TGTGCCAGCAGTGAATGGCTAGCGGGGAGTTCTAGCACAGATACGCAGTATTTT. Translated: CASSEWLAGSSSTDTQYF.

The J gene is TRBJ2-5, the V gene TRBV19; TRBD2 matches at 10 bases. From germline, CDR1 is LNHDA and CDR2 SQIVND (reference sequence). The CDR3 runs to 15 residues. The trim removed 3 bases at V and 5 bases at J, leaving 6 bases unmatched. The chain's CDR3 is CASSMSSGRRETQYF. The CDR3 DNA reads TGTGCCAGTAGTATGTCTAGCGGGAGACGGGAGACCCAGTACTTC.

The V gene is TRBV4-2, the J gene TRBJ1-4; 9 bases are shared with TRBD1. CDR3 length: 15 residues. Germline V lookup: CDR1 LGHNA, CDR2 YNFKEQ. V was pared by 4 bases and J by 8 bases, with 8 bases of the junction left unmatched. CDR3 in amino acids: CASSRPGQGGEKLFF. The CDR3 region has the DNA TGTGCCAGCAGCCGACCGGGACAGGGTGGGGAAAAACTGTTTTTT.

CDR3 loop: CASSLSGVNNEQFF. The CDR3 bases are TGTGCCAGCAGCTTAAGCGGGGTGAACAATGAGCAGTTCTTC. The genes are TRBV7-2 and TRBJ2-1; 7 bases are shared with TRBD2. The V and J ends lost 2 bases and 5 bases, in that order; junction bases with no gene match: 3. The CDR3 loop spans 14 amino acids. Germline V lookup: CDR1 SGHTA, CDR2 FQGNSA.

The chain joins TRBV28 to TRBJ1-2; tentative D call: TRBD1 (6 bases). CDR3 size: 14 residues. V shed 8 bases and J shed 3 bases, with 16 bases lying between them. The germline V gene has CDR1 MDHEN and CDR2 SYDVKM. CDR3 in DNA: TGTGCCAGCGAAAATACAGGGATTTACTATGGCTACACCTTC. As protein: CASENTGIYYGYTF.

V gene TRBV5-1 combines with J gene TRBJ2-7, with a tentative D call TRBD1 (5 bases). This CDR3 is 14 amino acids long. Deletions cut 0 bases from V and 0 bases from J, with 7 bases between. The germline V gene has CDR1 SGHRS and CDR2 YFSETQ. CDR3 sequence reads: CASSLEGVSYEQYF. The CDR3 coding sequence is TGCGCCAGCAGCTTGGAAGGGGTCTCCTACGAGCAGTACTTC.

The chain employs TRBV6-5 and TRBJ2-5; D is possibly TRBD1 (6 bases). The J call may be incorrect, as the DNA end agrees better with TRBJ2-7. The germline CDR1 and CDR2 sequences are MNHEY and SVGAGI. This CDR3 is built from 14 residues. The CDR3 DNA sequence: TGTGCCAGCAGCAAGACGACAGGCGGCTACGAGCAGTACTTC. It is translated as CASSKTTGGYEQYF.

The gene calls are TRBV4-1 and TRBJ2-3, with TRBD2 identical over 9 bases. The CDR3 length is 16 residues. V trimming: 1 base; J trimming: 7 bases; junction bases outside the gene matches: 9. CDR1 is MGHRA and CDR2 is YSYEKL in the germline V gene. The CDR3 spells CASSQGIAGEGHTQYF. CDR3 bases: TGCGCCAGCAGCCAAGGAATAGCGGGAGAGGGGCATACGCAGTATTTT.

This clone was detected only once. This chain joins TRBV28 and TRBJ2-1; 16 bases are shared with TRBD2. Germline loops: CDR1 MDHEN, CDR2 SYDVKM. There are 16 residues in the CDR3. The V segment lost 3 bases and the J segment 9 bases; nucleotides outside the gene matches: 5. CDR3 sequence reads: CASSFAGLAGGGEQFF. CDR3 DNA: TGTGCCAGCAGTTTCGCGGGACTAGCGGGAGGGGGTGAGCAGTTCTTC.

V gene TRBV30 combines with J gene TRBJ1-1; D is possibly TRBD1 (5 bases). The CDR3 is 13 residues long. CDR1 is GTSNPN and CDR2 is SVGIG in the germline V gene (reference sequence). V was trimmed by 3 bases and J by 6 bases, leaving 14 bases between them. The CDR3 reads CAWSPGHAAEAFF. The CDR3 region has the DNA TGTGCCTGGAGCCCCGGACACGCGGCTGAAGCTTTCTTT.

The rearrangement links TRBV10-2 to TRBJ1-1; 9 nucleotides agree with TRBD1. CDR3 length equals 14 residues. CDR1 WSHSY and CDR2 SAAADI come from the germline V gene. V trimming: 10 bases; J trimming: 1 base; junction bases outside the gene matches: 7. The CDR3 is CATRTGVGNTEAFF. The CDR3 DNA follows: TGCGCCACCCGGACAGGGGTCGGGAACACTGAAGCTTTCTTT.

CDR3 sequence (DNA): TGTGCCAGTAGCCCCCTAGCGGGGGGCCCCTACGAGCAGTACTTC. The encoded protein is CASSPLAGGPYEQYF. This sequence joins TRBV19 and TRBJ2-7, with 11 bases that match TRBD2. This CDR3 comprises 15 residues. With 6 bases clipped from V and 2 bases from J, the junction kept 6 bases outside the gene matches. In germline, CDR1 is LNHDA, CDR2 SQIVND (reference sequence).

CDR3 coding DNA: TGTGCCAGCAGCGCAGGGACAGCCTACGAGCAGTACTTC. It specifies CASSAGTAYEQYF. This chain links TRBV9 with TRBJ2-7; 7 bases agree with TRBD1. V was clipped by 3 bases and J by 2 bases; unmatched bases: 2. Germline CDR1 reads SGDLS; CDR2 reads YYNGEE. CDR3 size: 13 residues.

CDR3 sequence reads: CASSERLAGGRTYEQYF. DNA for the CDR3: TGTGCCAGCAGTGAAAGGTTAGCGGGAGGTCGGACCTACGAGCAGTACTTC. This chain joins TRBV2 and TRBJ2-7; 10 bases line up with TRBD2. This CDR3 region has 17 residues. Trimming removed 2 bases from V and 2 bases from J; junction bases left unmatched: 9. The V gene's germline CDR1 is SNHLY and CDR2 FYNNEI.

The CDR3 reads CASSTTRTADTEAFF. The CDR3 region has the DNA TGTGCCAGTAGTACCACCCGGACAGCTGACACTGAAGCTTTCTTT. This chain connects TRBV19 to TRBJ1-1; D may be TRBD1 (6 bases). V lost 4 bases and J lost 3, with 15 bases in between. This CDR3 spans 15 amino acids. Germline CDR1 and CDR2: LNHDA and SQIVND (reference sequence).

The chain has TRBV15 and TRBJ2-1; TRBD2 matches at 10 bases. The germline CDR1 and CDR2 sequences are LNHNV and YYDKDF (reference sequence). After removal of 3 bases from V and 5 bases from J, the junction contained 10 bases not matched to a gene. The CDR3 is made up of 17 amino acids. The DNA of the CDR3 is TGTGCCACCAGCAGGAGGGGCAGGACTAGCGGTCACAATGAGCAGTTCTTC. It codes for CATSRRGRTSGHNEQFF.

This chain links TRBV2 with TRBJ2-7; D possibly corresponds to TRBD2 (5 bases). CDR3 length: 13 residues. V was pared by 8 bases and J by 4 bases, with 15 bases between. Germline CDR1 SNHLY, CDR2 FYNNEI. The CDR3 reads CASGLGRSYEQYF. The CDR3 region has the DNA TGTGCCAGCGGACTGGGAAGGTCGTACGAGCAGTACTTC. The whole variable domain, filled in from reference TRBV2 and TRBJ2-7, reads EPEVTQTPSHQVTQMGQEVILRCVPISNHLYFYWYRQILGQKVEFLVSFYNNEISEKSEIFDDQFSVERPDGSNFTLKIRSTKLEDSAMYFCASGLGRSYEQYFGPGTRLTVT.